Below, one T cell receptor (beta chain) is given with its context. Its antigen is undetermined. V was pared by 3 bases and J by 6 bases, with 9 bases between. This CDR3 is 13 amino acids long. Germline V CDR1 and CDR2: SGHTA, FQGNSA. Assay: immunoSEQ multiplex PCR; the TCRdb copy retains only in-frame clones and omits some. The repertoire includes roughly 1.4 million clones, around 98.5% of them detected once, and about 0.4% sits in the top ten. The sample is drawn from a study of shared clonotypes between healthy human individuals. Findings of the study overall: Although depth was large, rarefaction showed that sequencing of the sorted subsets was incomplete.

Source material: naive CD4+ T cells sorted from blood. Subset of the sample: CD45RA+ positively selected. The chain uses TRBV7-2 and TRBJ1-5; the D gene is possibly TRBD1 (5 bases). This TCR derives from a man aged 30 to 39 in good health. In nucleotides, the CDR3 is TGTGCCAGCAGCTTGCAGGGTTTTCAGCCCCAGCATTTT. Encoded protein: CASSLQGFQPQHF. Variable domain in full (rest from reference TRBV7-2 and TRBJ1-5): GAGVSQSPSNKVTEKGKDVELRCDPISGHTALYWYRQSLGQGLEFLIYFQGNSAPDKSGLPSDRFSAERTGGSVSTLTIQRTQQEDSAVYLCASSLQGFQPQHFGDGTRLSIL.